Listed here are 7 T cell receptor beta chains from one sample, sequenced in a study of T cells in Graves' hyperthyroidism and ophthalmopathy. The TCR beta CDR3 regions underwent amplification using RNA transcripts as the source. The study used the HTBI primer set for a first-round RT-PCR of the TCR CDR3. MiXCR was run by TCRdb on the multiplex PCR reads, yielding one entry per CDR3 protein. The sample lists some 460,000 distinct CDR3 sequences; about 15% were seen once. The sample was blood. The receptors come from a woman between 18 and 29 years old with Graves' hyperthyroidism.

As for this clonotype: A much larger clonotype is one base distant, so this may be a read error. The rearrangement uses TRBV4-1 and TRBJ2-7; D may correspond to TRBD1 or TRBD2 (5 bases each). CDR3 length: 17 residues. V gave up 2 bases and J gave up 4 bases, with 21 bases separating them. Germline V lookup: CDR1 MGHRA, CDR2 YSYEKL. CDR3 DNA: TGCGCCAGCAGCCAAACCGGGACGGGGCTCGATCCGTACGAGCAGTACTTC. This encodes CASSQTGTGLDPYEQYF.

Many counts were recorded for this clonotype. V gene TRBV24-1 combines with J gene TRBJ2-2; TRBD2 aligns across 10 bases. V lost 4 bases to trimming and J lost 1 base; unmatched junction nucleotides: 2. The CDR3 is 16 residues long. Germline loops: CDR1 KGHDR, CDR2 SFDVKD. CDR3 region: CATSDPSGRNTGELFF. CDR3 nucleotide sequence: TGTGCCACCAGTGACCCTAGCGGGAGGAACACCGGGGAGCTGTTTTTT.

The sample holds many counts of this clonotype. V gene TRBV7-2 combines with J gene TRBJ2-3; TRBD2 agrees at 7 bases. Looked up from germline, CDR1 is SGHTA and CDR2 is FQGNSA. The CDR3 is 15 amino acids. Losses at the gene ends were 4 bases for V and 6 bases for J; bases not matched to a gene: 10. The CDR3 region is CASSSRDYNVDTQYF. The CDR3 DNA follows: TGTGCCAGCAGCTCCCGGGACTATAATGTGGATACGCAGTATTTT.

This clonotype was picked up many times. The chain carries TRBV28 and TRBJ1-2, with D perhaps matching TRBD1 (5 bases). Germline-derived CDR1 and CDR2 are MDHEN and SYDVKM. This CDR3 is built from 16 residues. The germline V and J ends were trimmed by 3 bases and 4 bases, with 18 bases remaining between them. This CDR3 is CASSFILGRASYGYTF. The CDR3 DNA sequence: TGTGCCAGCAGTTTCATACTGGGACGGGCATCCTATGGCTACACCTTC.

This clonotype has a count of ten or more. The chain recombines TRBV30 with TRBJ2-1, with TRBD1 as a possible D gene (6 bases). The V gene lost 4 bases and the J gene lost 4 bases, with 11 bases spanning the gap. CDR1 and CDR2 from the germline V gene are GTSNPN and SVGIG (reference sequence). CDR3 size: 13 residues. CDR3 protein: CAWIGRGYNEQFF. CDR3 DNA: TGTGCCTGGATAGGCAGGGGATACAATGAGCAGTTCTTC.

The V call is TRBV27, the J call TRBJ1-5, with D perhaps TRBD1 (5 bases). This CDR3 spans 16 amino acids. The V end lost 8 bases, the J end lost 2 bases, and 19 bases lay between the germline ends. Germline V gene lookup returns CDR1 MNHEY and CDR2 SMNVEV (reference sequence). The CDR3 coding sequence is TGTGCCAGCCGCACCACCTCAGGGACCGGCAATCAGCCCCAGCATTTT. It yields the protein CASRTTSGTGNQPQHF.

The chain joins TRBV28 to TRBJ2-7; D is possibly TRBD1 (5 bases). Trimming shortened V by 2 bases and J by 5 bases, and 16 bases separated the two germline ends. Germline CDR1 and CDR2: MDHEN and SYDVKM. The CDR3 runs 15 residues. CDR3 in DNA: TGTGCCAGCAGTTTAATTCGCCAGGGCAATGACGAGCAGTACTTC. Protein sequence: CASSLIRQGNDEQYF.